This T cell receptor beta chain was identified during a study of regulatory T cells in long-lasting Graves disease. Time point given: newly diagnosed GD, antithyroid drugs for less than 3 months. Generation of the TCR library employed RNA extracted from PBMCs. CDR1 is MNHEY, CDR2 SVGEGT, per germline. The CDR3 is 15 residues long. J gave up 4 bases and V 7 bases, and 3 bases lay outside the gene matches. Arm-PCR of CDR3 regions and iRepertoire HTBI primers were the basis on which TCR beta libraries were built. TCRdb ran MiXCR on the multiplex PCR reads and lists one entry per CDR3 protein. The table records about 540,000 distinct CDR3 sequences, roughly 14% of them present only once. This clonotype has ten or more counts. The same specimen was also included in a second study, on T cells in Graves' hyperthyroidism and ophthalmopathy.

The chain links TRBV6-2 or TRBV6-3 to TRBJ2-1; 14 nucleotides align to TRBD2. This clonotype originated in a man aged 25 to 45 with Graves disease. The source was peripheral blood mononuclear cells (PBMCs), collected at new diagnosis, from a patient treated with antithyroid drugs. CDR3 in amino acids: CASIGTSGSYNEQFF. The CDR3, as DNA: TGTGCCAGCATCGGGACTAGCGGGAGTTACAATGAGCAGTTCTTC.